Listed below are T cell receptor beta chains from one sample, sequenced in a study of blood T cell repertoires in COVID-19. Here immunoSEQ multiplex PCR was the method, and the copy in TCRdb shows in-frame clones only, minus some. The sample shows over 120,000 clones, roughly 86% of them seen only once. The sequenced material came from peripheral blood. Every receptor here comes from a woman between 50 and 59 years old with acute or convalescent COVID-19. The CDR3 runs from the conserved cysteine through the conserved F or W. The D gene is left open where the match is weak. Size values are once, few and many counts, or a class for expanded clones, and some rows have none.

V gene,J gene,CDR3 length,clone size,D gene,CDR3 DNA,CDR3 protein
TRBV27,TRBJ2-5,16,-,TRBD1,TGTGCCAGCAGTTCCCCCGGGACAGGAGATCAAGAGACCCAGTACTTC,CASSSPGTGDQETQYF
TRBV18,TRBJ2-3,16,-,TRBD1,TGTGCCAGCTCCCGCTCCCAGGGGGTGAGCACAGATACGCAGTATTTT,CASSRSQGVSTDTQYF
TRBV19,TRBJ2-1,13,-,-,TGTGCCAGTAGTCCCCGACTAGACAATGAGCAGTTCTTC,CASSPRLDNEQFF
TRBV7-2,TRBJ2-3,14,-,TRBD2,TGTGCCAGCAGCTTAGCGGGGGGGAAAGATACGCAGTATTTT,CASSLAGGKDTQYF
TRBV6-6,TRBJ1-1,13,-,-,TGTGCCAGCAGTTATGCAGGGAGGGCTGAAGCTTTCTTT,CASSYAGRAEAFF
TRBV9,TRBJ2-3,15,-,TRBD1,TGTGCCAGCAGCGTAGGGGACAGGGGCCCAGATACGCAGTATTTT,CASSVGDRGPDTQYF
TRBV5-1,TRBJ2-1,16,-,-,TGCGCCAGCAGCGAGCTACAGGGAAGCTCCTACAATGAGCAGTTCTTC,CASSELQGSSYNEQFF
TRBV19,TRBJ2-6,16,-,TRBD1,TGTGCCAGTAGTATAGGACAGGGGACTGGGGCCAACGTCCTGACTTTC,CASSIGQGTGANVLTF
TRBV5-1,TRBJ2-6,17,-,-,TGCGCCAGCAGCTTAGGGGTCTTTAGCTCTGGGGCCAACGTCCTGACTTTC,CASSLGVFSSGANVLTF
TRBV6-5,TRBJ2-7,15,-,TRBD2,TGTGCCAGCAAGCCCCCCGGGAGGGAAGAAAACGAGCAGTACTTC,CASKPPGREENEQYF
TRBV7-8,TRBJ1-2,14,-,-,TGTGCCAGCAGCTTAGGTCCAGCTAACTATGGCTACACCTTC,CASSLGPANYGYTF
TRBV9,TRBJ2-7,14,-,-,TGTGCCAGCAGCGGGGGAGGAACGGCCTACGAGCAGTACTTC,CASSGGGTAYEQYF
TRBV7-2,TRBJ2-7,15,-,TRBD2,TGTGCCAGCAGCTCGAGGACTAGCGGAACCTACGAGCAGTACTTC,CASSSRTSGTYEQYF
TRBV29-1,TRBJ1-3,15,-,TRBD1,TGCAGCGTAATTGCTCGACAGGGGGTATCGGACACCATATATTTT,CSVIARQGVSDTIYF
TRBV5-1,TRBJ1-1,14,-,-,TGCGCCAGCAGCTTGGGGGGCGAAATTACTGAAGCTTTCTTT,CASSLGGEITEAFF
TRBV7-6,TRBJ2-3,12,-,-,TGTGCCAGCAGCTTGACAGACTTCACGCAGTATTTT,CASSLTDFTQYF
TRBV14,TRBJ2-5,14,once,TRBD2,TGTGCCAGCAGCGGACTAGCGGGGCAAGAGACCCAGTACTTC,CASSGLAGQETQYF
TRBV5-4,TRBJ2-7,13,-,-,TGTGCCAGCAGCTTGGAACAGTTCTACGAGCAGTACTTC,CASSLEQFYEQYF
TRBV12-3/TRBV12-4,TRBJ1-1,13,-,-,TGTGCCAGCAGTTTTTTACAGAACACTGAAGCTTTCTTT,CASSFLQNTEAFF
TRBV9,TRBJ2-2,16,-,TRBD2,TGTGCCAGCAGCGTGTCGAGCGGGGCGAACACCGGGGAGCTGTTTTTT,CASSVSSGANTGELFF
TRBV3-1/TRBV3-2,TRBJ1-3,15,-,-,TGTGCCAGCAGCCAGTGGCAGGGGTCGGGAAACACCATATATTTT,CASSQWQGSGNTIYF
TRBV19,TRBJ2-1,15,-,TRBD2,TGTGCCAGTAGTACCAGCGGGGGGTCTTACAATGAGCAGTTCTTC,CASSTSGGSYNEQFF
TRBV7-9,TRBJ1-2,15,-,-,TGTGCCAGCAGCTTTGATAACAGTCCTAACTATGGCTACACCTTC,CASSFDNSPNYGYTF
TRBV27,TRBJ1-2,14,-,TRBD1,TGTGCCAGCAGGCGACAGGGGGGAAGTGATGGCTACACCTTC,CASRRQGGSDGYTF
TRBV20-1,TRBJ2-1,15,-,TRBD2,TGCAGTGCTAGTGGGGCTAGCGGGCCCTACAATGAGCAGTTCTTC,CSASGASGPYNEQFF
TRBV5-8,TRBJ2-7,15,-,TRBD1,TGTGCCAGCAGCTTGGGAGGACAGGGACTCACCGAGCAGTACTTC,CASSLGGQGLTEQYF
TRBV7-9,TRBJ2-1,15,-,TRBD2,TGTGCCAGCAGCCATGGACTAGATGGTGAGGATGAGCAGTTCTTC,CASSHGLDGEDEQFF
TRBV11-3,TRBJ1-1,13,-,-,TGTGCCAGCAGCATACTATCGGGGACTGAAGCTTTCTTT,CASSILSGTEAFF
TRBV11-3,TRBJ2-1,15,-,TRBD2,TGTGCCAGCAGCCGCAGCGGGGAACCTTACAATGAGCAGTTCTTC,CASSRSGEPYNEQFF
TRBV29-1,TRBJ2-7,12,few,TRBD1,TGCAGCGCCCAGGGGGAGACTTACGAGCAGTACTTC,CSAQGETYEQYF
TRBV5-1,TRBJ2-7,16,-,-,TGCGCCAGCAGCTTGGATGGGGGGGCGCAGAGGTACGAGCAGTACTTC,CASSLDGGAQRYEQYF
TRBV7-7,TRBJ1-1,15,-,-,TGTGCCAGCAGCCCATGCCGGGACAACGTTCGGGAAGCTTTCTTT,CASSPCRDNVREAFF
TRBV3-1/TRBV3-2,TRBJ1-2,15,-,-,TGTGCCAGCAGCCAATCGGGTAGGACTAACTATGGCTACACCTTC,CASSQSGRTNYGYTF
TRBV10-1,TRBJ2-2,15,medium-sized,TRBD1,TGCGCCAGCAGCAAGGGACAGGGGCTCGGCGGGGAGCTGTTTTTT,CASSKGQGLGGELFF
TRBV27,TRBJ2-7,15,-,-,TGTGCCAGCAGTTTAATCAGCGACAGCTCCTACGAGCAGTACTTC,CASSLISDSSYEQYF
TRBV27,TRBJ1-4,15,once,-,TGTGCCAGCAGTCGATATCTCACCCGAGGGGAAAAACTGTTTTTT,CASSRYLTRGEKLFF
TRBV30,TRBJ1-6,14,-,TRBD1,TGTGCCTGGAGCCTCCTACAGGGGACTTCACCCCTCCACTTT,CAWSLLQGTSPLHF